The sample holds a few counts of the clone carrying this T cell receptor (beta chain). The germline CDR1 and CDR2 sequences are LGHNA and YNFKEQ. The CDR3 has 15 residues. V was cut by 1 base and J by 3 bases, with 10 bases left in between. TCRdb itself ran the RT-PCR reads through MiXCR, one entry per CDR3 protein. Found here are over 130,000 distinct CDR3 sequences, approximately 35% of them singletons; the top ten hold approximately 50%. The data are from a study of patients and donors after allogeneic stem cell transplantation. This sequence was found in a human donor who was either an allogeneic HSCT recipient or a stem cell or donor lymphocyte infusion donor (not recorded which). It is not recorded whose cells these are; they may come from a transplant donor. What was sequenced was blood, either unsorted or a sorted T cell fraction (not recorded which). This chain uses TRBV4-2 with TRBJ2-1; D is perhaps TRBD2 (5 bases). The CDR3 nucleotides read TGTGCCAGCAGCCAAGGAGGGCAAAGCTACAATGAGCAGTTCTTC. This translates into CASSQGGQSYNEQFF.